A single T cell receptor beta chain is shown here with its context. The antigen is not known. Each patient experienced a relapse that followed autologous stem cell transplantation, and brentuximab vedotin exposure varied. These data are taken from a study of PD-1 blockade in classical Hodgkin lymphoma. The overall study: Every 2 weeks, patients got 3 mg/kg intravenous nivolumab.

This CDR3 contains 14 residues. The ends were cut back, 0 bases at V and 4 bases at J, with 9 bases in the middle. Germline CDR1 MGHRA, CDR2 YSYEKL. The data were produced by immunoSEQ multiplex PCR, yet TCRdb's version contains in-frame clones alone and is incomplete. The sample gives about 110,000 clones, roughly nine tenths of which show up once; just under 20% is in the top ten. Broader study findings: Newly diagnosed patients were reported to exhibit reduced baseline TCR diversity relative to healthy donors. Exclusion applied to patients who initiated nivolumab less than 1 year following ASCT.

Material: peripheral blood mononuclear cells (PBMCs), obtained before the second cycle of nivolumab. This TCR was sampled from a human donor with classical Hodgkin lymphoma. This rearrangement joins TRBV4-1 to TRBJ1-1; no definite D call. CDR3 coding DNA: TGCGCCAGCAGCCAAGACACCCGGGGCACTGAAGCTTTCTTT. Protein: CASSQDTRGTEAFF.